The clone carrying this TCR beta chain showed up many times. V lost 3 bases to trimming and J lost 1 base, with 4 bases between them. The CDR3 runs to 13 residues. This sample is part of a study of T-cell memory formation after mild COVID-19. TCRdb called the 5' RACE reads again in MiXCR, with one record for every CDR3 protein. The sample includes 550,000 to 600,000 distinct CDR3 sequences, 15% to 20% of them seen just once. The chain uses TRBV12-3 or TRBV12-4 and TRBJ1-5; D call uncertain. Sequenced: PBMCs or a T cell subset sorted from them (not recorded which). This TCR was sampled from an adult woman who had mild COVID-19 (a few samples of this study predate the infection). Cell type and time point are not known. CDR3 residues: CASSLSSNQPQHF. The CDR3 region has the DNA TGTGCCAGCAGTTTGTCGAGCAATCAGCCCCAGCATTTT.